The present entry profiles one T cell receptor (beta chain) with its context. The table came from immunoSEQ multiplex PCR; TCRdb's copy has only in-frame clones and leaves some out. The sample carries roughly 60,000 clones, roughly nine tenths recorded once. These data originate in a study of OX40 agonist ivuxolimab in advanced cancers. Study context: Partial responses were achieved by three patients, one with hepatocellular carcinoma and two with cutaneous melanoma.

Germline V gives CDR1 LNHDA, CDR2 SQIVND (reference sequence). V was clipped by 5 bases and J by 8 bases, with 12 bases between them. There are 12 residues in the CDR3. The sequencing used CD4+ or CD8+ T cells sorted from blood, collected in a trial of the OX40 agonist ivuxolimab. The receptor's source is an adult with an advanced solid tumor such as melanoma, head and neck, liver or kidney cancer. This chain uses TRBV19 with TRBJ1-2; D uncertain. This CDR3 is CASSPQREGYTF. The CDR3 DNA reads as TGTGCCAGTAGTCCGCAGCGGGAGGGCTACACCTTC.